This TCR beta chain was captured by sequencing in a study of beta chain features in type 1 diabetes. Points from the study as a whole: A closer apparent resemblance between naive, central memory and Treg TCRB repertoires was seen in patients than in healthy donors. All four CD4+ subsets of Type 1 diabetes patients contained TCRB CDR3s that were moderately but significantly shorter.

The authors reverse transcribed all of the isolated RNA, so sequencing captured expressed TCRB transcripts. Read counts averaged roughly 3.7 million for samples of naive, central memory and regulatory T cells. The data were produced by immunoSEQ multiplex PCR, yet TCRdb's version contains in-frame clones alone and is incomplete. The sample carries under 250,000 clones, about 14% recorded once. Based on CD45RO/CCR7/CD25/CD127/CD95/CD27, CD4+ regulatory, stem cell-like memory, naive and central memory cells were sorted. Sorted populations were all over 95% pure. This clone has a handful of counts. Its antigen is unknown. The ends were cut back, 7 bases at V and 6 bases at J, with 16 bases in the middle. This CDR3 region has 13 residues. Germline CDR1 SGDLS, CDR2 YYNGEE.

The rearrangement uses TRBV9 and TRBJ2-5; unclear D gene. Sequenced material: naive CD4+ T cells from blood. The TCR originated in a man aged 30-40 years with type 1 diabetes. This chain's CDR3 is CASANARLKTQYF. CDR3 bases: TGTGCCAGCGCCAATGCGCGGTTGAAGACCCAGTACTTC.